The 11 T cell receptor beta chains reported below all come from one sample, sequenced in a study of T-cell memory formation after mild COVID-19. Via MiXCR, TCRdb re-called the 5' RACE reads, giving one row per CDR3 protein. The sample carries around 390,000 distinct CDR3 sequences, about 16% recorded once. The sequenced material came from PBMCs or a T cell subset sorted from them (not recorded which). These receptors were collected from a man between 18 and 35 years old who had mild COVID-19 (a few samples of this study predate the infection). Cell type and time point are not known.

This chain joins TRBV11-2 and TRBJ1-1; D call uncertain. Looked up from germline, CDR1 is SGHAT and CDR2 is FQNNGV. Trimming took off 3 bases at V and 1 base at J, with 12 bases between the two ends. This CDR3 has 15 amino acids. CDR3 residues: CASSLGRRGNTEAFF. The CDR3 coding sequence is TGTGCCAGCAGCTTGGGTCGTAGAGGGAACACTGAAGCTTTCTTT.

The chain links TRBV5-6 to TRBJ2-7; 8 bases align to TRBD1. CDR3 length equals 15 residues. Losses at the gene ends were 4 bases for V and 4 bases for J; bases not matched to a gene: 10. The germline V gene encodes CDR1 SGHDT and CDR2 YYEEEE. The CDR3 spells CASSNRQGRRYEQYF. In nucleotides, the CDR3 is TGTGCCAGCAGCAACCGACAGGGGCGCAGGTACGAGCAGTACTTC.

V is TRBV14 and J is TRBJ1-1; no reliable D call. V was clipped by 3 bases and J by 3 bases, with 14 bases between them. The CDR3 contains 15 residues. Germline V gene sequence: CDR1 SGHDN, CDR2 FVKESK. The DNA for the CDR3 is TGTGCCAGCAGCCACCTGATCAGCGAGTACACTGAAGCTTTCTTT. This translates into CASSHLISEYTEAFF.

This clonotype has a handful of counts. The chain couples TRBV5-4 to TRBJ2-7; the D gene could be TRBD1 or TRBD2 (5 bases each). This CDR3 has 14 amino acids. The V gene lost 4 bases and the J gene lost 3 bases, with 14 bases spanning the gap. In germline, CDR1 is SGHNT, CDR2 YYREEE (reference sequence). The CDR3 spells CASSRTGTHYEQYV. CDR3 sequence (DNA): TGTGCCAGCAGCAGAACCGGGACGCACTACGAGCAGTACGTC.

This chain's CDR3 is CSGGASGANVLTF. The CDR3 DNA reads TGCAGTGGAGGGGCCTCTGGGGCCAACGTCCTGACTTTC. V usage is TRBV20-1 and J usage is TRBJ2-6, with D tentatively TRBD1 or TRBD2 (5 bases each). The germline V gene has CDR1 DFQATT and CDR2 SNEGSKA (reference sequence). The CDR3 sequence is 13 residues long. The V and J ends lost 7 bases and 0 bases respectively, with 7 bases between them.

The chain uses TRBV11-2 and TRBJ2-7; D possibly corresponds to TRBD2 (5 bases). This CDR3 is 15 amino acids long. Germline values: CDR1 SGHAT, CDR2 FQNNGV. Trimming took off 1 base at V and 2 bases at J, with 12 bases between the two ends. CDR3 sequence reads: CASSLGQPGTYEQYF. The CDR3 DNA follows: TGTGCCAGCAGCTTAGGCCAACCGGGAACCTACGAGCAGTACTTC.

This clonotype was seen only a few times. J is TRBJ2-1 and V is TRBV7-6; 11 nucleotides match TRBD1. V lost 5 bases, J lost 7 bases, and 10 bases stayed unmatched. Per germline, CDR1 SGHVS and CDR2 FNYEAQ. The CDR3 contains 16 residues. This CDR3 is CASSAWWGQGVNEQFF. The CDR3 bases are TGTGCCAGCAGCGCCTGGTGGGGACAGGGGGTAAATGAGCAGTTCTTC.

This clonotype was seen ten or more times. This rearrangement joins TRBV5-1 to TRBJ2-5, with D perhaps matching TRBD2 (6 bases). In germline, CDR1 is SGHRS, CDR2 YFSETQ. Between the trimmed V and J ends, which lost 4 bases and 0 bases, there was a span of 13 bases. CDR3 size: 15 residues. This CDR3 is CASSTNRDYQETQYF. CDR3 bases: TGCGCCAGCAGCACTAACCGGGACTACCAAGAGACCCAGTACTTC. Based on the CDR3 plus reference TRBV5-1 and TRBJ2-5, the full variable domain is KAGVTQTPRYLIKTRGQQVTLSCSPISGHRSVSWYQQTPGQGLQFLFEYFSETQRNKGNFPGRFSGRQFSNSRSEMNVSTLELGDSALYLCASSTNRDYQETQYFGPGTRLLVL.

The genes are TRBV7-6 and TRBJ1-3, with D unresolved. The CDR3 is 15 amino acids. Trimming removed 1 base from V and 0 bases from J, with 7 bases in between. Germline V CDR1 and CDR2: SGHVS, FNYEAQ. The CDR3 DNA sequence: TGTGCCAGCAGCTTAGGATCCCGCTCTGGAAACACCATATATTTT. Protein product: CASSLGSRSGNTIYF.

This clonotype turned up a few times. J is TRBJ2-1 and V is TRBV11-2; perhaps TRBD1 as D (6 bases). This CDR3 comprises 16 residues. Trimming shortened V by 5 bases and J by 6 bases, and 20 bases separated the two germline ends. CDR1 is SGHAT and CDR2 is FQNNGV in the germline V gene. The CDR3 DNA reads TGTGCCAGCAGCATTACAGGGATTCTACCTTCCAATGAGCAGTTCTTC. This sequence encodes CASSITGILPSNEQFF.

The chain couples TRBV6-5 to TRBJ2-3; TRBD2 matches 11 bases. V shed 5 bases and J 4 bases; nucleotides not matched to a gene: 11. This CDR3 is 17 amino acids long. Germline V lookup: CDR1 MNHEY, CDR2 SVGAGI. Written as DNA, the CDR3 is TGTGCCAGCAGTCTCCAGGGGTTAGCGGGGGGGCCAGATACGCAGTATTTT. Translating gives CASSLQGLAGGPDTQYF.